The clone carrying this T cell receptor beta chain has more than one count but fewer than ten. This CDR3 comprises 13 residues. CDR1 and CDR2 from the germline V gene are GTSNPN and SVGIG (reference sequence). V was cut by 1 base and J by 5 bases, with 11 bases left in between. In the original processing: Nucleated cell counts were estimated from reference gene primer amplification. Repertoires were generated with immunoSEQ multiplex PCR, while TCRdb's copy carries only in-frame clones and drops some. V, J and clone size are those of that table, while D and trimming were read from the DNA. The profile shows 140,000 to 150,000 clones, 88% of them singletons. The data originate from a study of blood T cell repertoires in COVID-19. Whole-study context: Sites across the United States, Italy and Spain contributed samples from acute and convalescent COVID-19. The cDNA or gDNA used as material had been derived from T cells, B-cell-depleted T cells, or PBMCs.

The sample was peripheral blood. This clonotype was obtained from a human donor in a cohort sampled during active COVID-19. The J gene is TRBJ1-1, the V gene TRBV30; weak D call: TRBD1 (5 bases). The CDR3 reads CAWSAYRSTEAFF. In DNA form, the CDR3 reads TGTGCCTGGAGTGCATACAGGAGTACTGAAGCTTTCTTT.